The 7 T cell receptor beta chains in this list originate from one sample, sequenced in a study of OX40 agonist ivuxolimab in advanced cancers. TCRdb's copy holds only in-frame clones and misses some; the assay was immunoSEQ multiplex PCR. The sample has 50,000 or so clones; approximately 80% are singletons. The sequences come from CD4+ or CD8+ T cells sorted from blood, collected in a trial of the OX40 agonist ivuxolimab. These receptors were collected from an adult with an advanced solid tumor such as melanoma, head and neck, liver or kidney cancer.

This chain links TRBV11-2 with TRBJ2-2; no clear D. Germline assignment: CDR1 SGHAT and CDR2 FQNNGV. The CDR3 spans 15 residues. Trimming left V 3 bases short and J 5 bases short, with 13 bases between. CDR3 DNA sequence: TGTGCCAGCAGCTTCCCCCCCCCTACGACCGGGGAGCTGTTTTTT. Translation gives CASSFPPPTTGELFF.

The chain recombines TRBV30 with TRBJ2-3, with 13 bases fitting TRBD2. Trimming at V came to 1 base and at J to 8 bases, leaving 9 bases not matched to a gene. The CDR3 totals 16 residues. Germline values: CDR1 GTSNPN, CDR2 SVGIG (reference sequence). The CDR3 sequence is CAWSGGTSGATGTQYF. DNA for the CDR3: TGTGCCTGGAGTGGGGGGACTAGCGGGGCGACGGGTACGCAGTATTTT.

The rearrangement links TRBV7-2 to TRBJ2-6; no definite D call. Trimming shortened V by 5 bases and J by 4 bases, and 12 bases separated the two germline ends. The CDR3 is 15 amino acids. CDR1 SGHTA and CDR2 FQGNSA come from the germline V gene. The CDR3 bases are TGTGCCAGCAGCCTTAGGATTTGGGGGGCCAACGTCCTGACTTTC. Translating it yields CASSLRIWGANVLTF. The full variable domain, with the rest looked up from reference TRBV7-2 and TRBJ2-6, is GAGVSQSPSNKVTEKGKDVELRCDPISGHTALYWYRQSLGQGLEFLIYFQGNSAPDKSGLPSDRFSAERTGGSVSTLTIQRTQQEDSAVYLCASSLRIWGANVLTFGAGSRLTVL.

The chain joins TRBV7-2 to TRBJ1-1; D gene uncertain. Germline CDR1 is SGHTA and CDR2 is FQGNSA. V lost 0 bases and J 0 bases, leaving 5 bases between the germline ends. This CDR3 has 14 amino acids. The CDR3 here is CASSLAVVNTEAFF. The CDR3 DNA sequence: TGTGCCAGCAGCTTAGCGGTAGTGAACACTGAAGCTTTCTTT.

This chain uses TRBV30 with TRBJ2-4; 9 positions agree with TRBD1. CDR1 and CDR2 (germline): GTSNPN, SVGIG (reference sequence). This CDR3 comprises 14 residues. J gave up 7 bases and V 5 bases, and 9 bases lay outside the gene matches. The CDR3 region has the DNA TGTGCCTGGGGGACAGGGACCGACCCCAACATTCAGTACTTC. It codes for CAWGTGTDPNIQYF.

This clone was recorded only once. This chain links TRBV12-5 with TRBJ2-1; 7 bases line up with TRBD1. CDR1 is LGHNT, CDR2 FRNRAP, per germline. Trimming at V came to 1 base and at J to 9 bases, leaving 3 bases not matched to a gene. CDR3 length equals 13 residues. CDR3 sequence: CASGLGQGGEQFF. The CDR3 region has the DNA TGTGCTAGTGGTTTGGGACAGGGTGGTGAGCAGTTCTTC.

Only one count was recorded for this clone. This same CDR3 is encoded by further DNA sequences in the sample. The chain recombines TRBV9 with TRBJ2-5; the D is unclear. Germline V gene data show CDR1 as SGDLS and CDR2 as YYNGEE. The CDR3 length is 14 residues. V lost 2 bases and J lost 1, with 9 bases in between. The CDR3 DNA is TGTGCCAGCAGCGTCTCTGGGTTCCAAGAGACCCAGTACTTC. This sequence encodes CASSVSGFQETQYF.